The 2 T cell receptor beta chains given below trace back to one sample, sequenced in a study of graft-versus-host responses after intestinal transplantation. No cognate antigen is known for these TCRs. TCRdb's copy holds only in-frame clones and misses some; the assay was immunoSEQ multiplex PCR. The sample lists about 110,000 clones; about 92% were seen once. The sequenced sample was unstimulated CD8+ T cells sorted from spleen or lymph node cells, obtained before transplant. The origin of the receptors is a human donor who was the organ donor for an intestinal transplant.

This rearrangement joins TRBV9 to TRBJ2-5; a weak D match, TRBD2 (6 bases). The V end lost 3 bases, the J end lost 6 bases, and 12 bases lay between the germline ends. This CDR3 region has 13 residues. CDR1 is SGDLS, CDR2 YYNGEE, per germline. The CDR3 DNA is TGTGCCAGCAGCGCACTAGCAGAACAGACCCAGTACTTC. Its translation: CASSALAEQTQYF.

About this clone: This sample includes further DNA sequences coding for the same CDR3. The CDR3: CASSSTLTSDTEAFF. CDR3 nucleotides: TGTGCCAGCAGTTCGACGCTGACATCGGACACTGAAGCTTTCTTT. The J gene is TRBJ1-1, the V gene TRBV27; D unresolved. The V gene lost 4 bases and the J gene lost 3 bases, with 15 bases spanning the gap. The CDR3 totals 15 residues. Germline values: CDR1 MNHEY, CDR2 SMNVEV (reference sequence).